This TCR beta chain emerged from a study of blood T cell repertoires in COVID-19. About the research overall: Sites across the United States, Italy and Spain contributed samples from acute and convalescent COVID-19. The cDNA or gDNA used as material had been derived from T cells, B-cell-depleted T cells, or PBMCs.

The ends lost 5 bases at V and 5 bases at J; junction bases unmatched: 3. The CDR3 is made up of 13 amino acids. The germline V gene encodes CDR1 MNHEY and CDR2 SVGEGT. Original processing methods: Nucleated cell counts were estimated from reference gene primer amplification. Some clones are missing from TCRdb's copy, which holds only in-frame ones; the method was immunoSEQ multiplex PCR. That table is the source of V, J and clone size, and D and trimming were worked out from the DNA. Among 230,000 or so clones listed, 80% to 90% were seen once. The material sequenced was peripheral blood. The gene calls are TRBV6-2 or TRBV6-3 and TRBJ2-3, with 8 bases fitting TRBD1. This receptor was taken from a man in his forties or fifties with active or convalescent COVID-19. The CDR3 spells CASSGQGIDTQYF. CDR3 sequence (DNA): TGTGCCAGCAGTGGACAGGGAATAGATACGCAGTATTTT.